The 9 T cell receptor beta chains in this list originate from one sample, sequenced in a study of cytomegalovirus exposure and HLA in healthy donors. Sequencing used immunoSEQ multiplex PCR; TCRdb keeps in-frame clones, though not all of them. The sample consists of 71,000 or so clones, approximately 94% of them appearing once. The sequencing sample was made of PBMCs. The receptor set was obtained from a woman between 18 and 29 years old in good health and CMV-seropositive.

The chain has TRBV19 and TRBJ2-5, with 7 bases matching TRBD2. This CDR3 is built from 16 residues. Losses at the gene ends were 6 bases for V and 1 base for J; bases not matched to a gene: 11. The germline gives CDR1 LNHDA, CDR2 SQIVND (reference sequence). The CDR3 region has the DNA TGTGCCAGTAGCCCCGCGGGGGTATCCGGCCAAGAGACCCAGTACTTC. Encoded protein: CASSPAGVSGQETQYF.

This chain links TRBV4-3 with TRBJ2-3; the D is unclear. Germline V lookup: CDR1 LGHNA, CDR2 YSLEER. The V gene lost 0 bases and the J gene lost 4 bases, with 8 bases spanning the gap. This CDR3 contains 14 residues. The CDR3 protein is CASSQDRFSDTQYF. CDR3 nucleotide sequence: TGCGCCAGCAGCCAAGATAGATTCTCAGATACGCAGTATTTT.

The chain carries TRBV15 and TRBJ2-3; 10 bases fit TRBD1. CDR1 is LNHNV and CDR2 is YYDKDF in the germline V gene (reference sequence). J gave up 3 bases and V 3 bases, and 3 bases lay outside the gene matches. The CDR3 has 15 residues. DNA for the CDR3: TGTGCCACCAGCAGGCCGGGACAGGGGACAGATACGCAGTATTTT. Translation: CATSRPGQGTDTQYF.

This clone appeared a few times. The gene calls are TRBV5-3 and TRBJ2-7; TRBD1 is a possible D gene (6 bases). TRBV5-3 falls under the ORF class, with uncertain function. The CDR3 is 16 residues long. Trimming cost V 4 bases and J 0 bases, with 17 bases left between them. CDR3 nucleotides: TGTGCCAGAAGCACCGGGACACTCACACACTCCTACGAGCAGTACTTC. Protein product: CARSTGTLTHSYEQYF.

The V gene is TRBV7-9, the J gene TRBJ1-2, with 7 positions matching TRBD1. Unmatched junction bases numbered 10, after V lost 1 base and J lost 2 bases. CDR1 and CDR2 from the germline V gene are SEHNR and FQNEAQ (reference sequence). The CDR3 runs 17 residues. In DNA, the CDR3 is TGTGCCAGCAGCTTAGTACGTCCAGGGGGGACCAACTATGGCTACACCTTC. Its protein is CASSLVRPGGTNYGYTF.

The chain joins TRBV28 to TRBJ1-5; no clear D gene. The CDR3 contains 17 residues. V was cut by 7 bases and J by 4 bases, with 23 bases left in between. Germline V gene data show CDR1 as MDHEN and CDR2 as SYDVKM. DNA for the CDR3: TGTGCCAGCAACTTCATCCCGGCGGGTAACCTGAATCAGCCCCAGCATTTT. This sequence encodes CASNFIPAGNLNQPQHF.

The chain couples TRBV4-2 to TRBJ1-5; perhaps TRBD1 as D (5 bases). From germline, CDR1 is LGHNA and CDR2 YNFKEQ. The CDR3 has 15 amino acids. V was cut by 0 bases and J by 4 bases, with 10 bases left in between. CDR3 DNA: TGTGCCAGCAGCCAAGATGGGGCAGGTAATCAGCCCCAGCATTTT. Translation gives CASSQDGAGNQPQHF.

The rearrangement links TRBV28 to TRBJ2-7; 11 bases match TRBD1. CDR1 is MDHEN and CDR2 is SYDVKM in the germline V gene. V lost 5 bases, J lost 5 bases, and 8 bases stayed unmatched. The CDR3 length is 15 residues. Written as DNA, the CDR3 is TGTGCCAGCAGTCCGCCGGGACAGGGGGTCCACGAGCAGTACTTC. Translation: CASSPPGQGVHEQYF.

V is TRBV5-1 and J is TRBJ1-1; no firm D call. The CDR3 has 14 amino acids. CDR1 SGHRS and CDR2 YFSETQ come from the germline V gene. The V gene lost 6 bases and the J gene lost 2 bases, with 14 bases spanning the gap. CDR3 nucleotides: TGCGCCAGCACCAGCACAGCACGTAACACTGAAGCTTTCTTT. Protein product: CASTSTARNTEAFF.